This TCR beta chain emerged from a study of T-cell memory formation after mild COVID-19. On this clonotype itself: What it binds is not known.

Germline V gene sequence: CDR1 LGHNA, CDR2 YNFKEQ. The CDR3 has 16 residues. Losses at the gene ends were 7 bases for V and 6 bases for J; bases not matched to a gene: 15. Whole-study findings and limits: Day 15 to 85 contracting clones showed balanced CD4/CD8; later expanders leaned CD4+.

A 5'RACE reaction primed in the constant segment made cDNA libraries of TCR alpha and TCR beta, and these carried sample barcodes and UMIs. TCRdb called the 5' RACE reads again in MiXCR, with one record for every CDR3 protein. This sample yields some 100,000 distinct CDR3 sequences, of which around 10% are seen a single time; approximately 39% belongs to the top ten. This clonotype was obtained from a man aged 18-30 years who had mild COVID-19 (a few samples of this study predate the infection). Cell type and time point are not known. The V and J genes are TRBV4-2 and TRBJ2-3, with TRBD1 matching over 8 bases. Sequenced: PBMCs or a T cell subset sorted from them (not recorded which). DNA of the CDR3: TGTGCCAGCACCCCCTTGTTCCAGGGGGCGCGTGATACGCAGTATTTT. It encodes CASTPLFQGARDTQYF.